Presented here are 10 T cell receptor beta chains from one specimen sequenced in a study of T cells in tumors and immune-related adverse events (dated by TCRdb to the early 2020s). The treatment or condition label, as the study defines it: nivolumab (PD-1 blockade) given before sampling. Libraries were built with the immunoSEQ multiplex PCR assay. In TCRdb, the immuneACCESS table is reduced to in-frame sequences with V and J assigned. These tables do not hold every clone; where another copy was compared, an unresolved V gene accounts for under half, and the others remain unexplained. The sample table shows a few thousand clones, and 82% are seen once. 20% to 25% of the sample comes from the top ten. Specimen: skin tissue, collected from a patient treated with anti-PD-1 therapy. Every receptor here comes from a female donor with metastatic renal cell carcinoma.

The chain combines TRBV6-5 with TRBJ2-2, with D unresolved. Trimming shortened V by 6 bases and J by 5 bases, and 7 bases separated the two germline ends. The CDR3 extends over 12 amino acids. Germline V CDR1 and CDR2: MNHEY, SVGAGI. The CDR3 DNA reads as TGTGCCAGCAGAGGTCCTACCGGGGAGCTGTTTTTT. It encodes CASRGPTGELFF.

This clone was seen more than once but under ten times. V gene TRBV5-4 combines with J gene TRBJ2-3; no firm D call. Germline-derived CDR1 and CDR2 are SGHNT and YYREEE (reference sequence). Trimming cost V 1 base and J 6 bases, with 3 bases left between them. The CDR3 has 11 amino acids. The CDR3 DNA reads TGTGCCAGCAGCTTGAGGGATACGCAGTATTTT. It encodes CASSLRDTQYF.

The rearrangement joins TRBV27 to TRBJ2-7; D perhaps matches TRBD1 (6 bases). V was shortened by 6 bases and J by 2 bases, with 14 bases between the two germline ends. The CDR3 is 14 residues long. Germline loops: CDR1 MNHEY, CDR2 SMNVEV (reference sequence). The CDR3 DNA is TGTGCCAGCAGCAAAAATACAGGGCCCTACGAGCAGTACTTC. Encoded protein: CASSKNTGPYEQYF.

The chain carries TRBV19 and TRBJ2-3; 8 nucleotides align to TRBD2. There are 15 residues in the CDR3. V gave up 3 bases and J gave up 3 bases; unmatched junction bases: 5. Germline CDR1 is LNHDA and CDR2 is SQIVND (reference sequence). The CDR3 DNA reads TGTGCCAGTAGTATCGGGGGGGGCCCTACAGATACGCAGTATTTT. It specifies CASSIGGGPTDTQYF.

Concerning this clone itself: One junction end does not reproduce the germline sequence, and a read error may be involved. Other DNA sequences of this sample code for an identical CDR3. J is TRBJ1-5 and V is TRBV6-6, with 12 bases lining up with TRBD1. The CDR3 is made up of 16 amino acids. Germline V gives CDR1 MNHNY, CDR2 SVGAGI (reference sequence). The CDR3 DNA follows: TGTGCCAGCACCCGGGACAGGGGGCTGGGCAATCAACCCCAGCATTTT. Translated: CASTRDRGLGNQPQHF.

This clone occurred a few times. The chain joins TRBV14 to TRBJ1-6; D unresolved. The CDR3 totals 15 residues. The V and J ends lost 3 bases and 10 bases respectively, with 16 bases between them. The germline V gene encodes CDR1 SGHDN and CDR2 FVKESK. The CDR3 loop reads CASSQLSPYSSPLHF. As DNA, the CDR3 is TGTGCCAGCAGCCAGCTCAGCCCTTACTCGTCACCCCTCCACTTT.

CDR3 region: CASIAEWGLAGANVLTF. CDR3 sequence (DNA): TGTGCCAGCATAGCGGAGTGGGGTCTTGCCGGGGCCAACGTCCTGACTTTC. The rearrangement joins TRBV5-5 to TRBJ2-6; D might be TRBD2 (6 bases). The V and J ends lost 6 bases and 4 bases respectively, with 20 bases between them. The germline gives CDR1 SGHKS, CDR2 YYEKEE (reference sequence). The CDR3 runs 17 residues.

The chain employs TRBV10-3 and TRBJ2-7; 7 positions agree with TRBD1. Germline V CDR1 and CDR2: ENHRY, SYGVKD. The J segment lost 7 bases and the V segment lost 6 bases, leaving 9 bases of the junction unmatched. This CDR3 region has 13 residues. CDR3 coding DNA: TGTGCCATCAGCCCCGGGACAGCCTTGGAGCAGTACTTC. This sequence encodes CAISPGTALEQYF.

The chain combines TRBV11-2 with TRBJ1-4; D is perhaps TRBD1 (6 bases). The CDR3 spans 15 residues. Germline V gene lookup returns CDR1 SGHAT and CDR2 FQNNGV. Trimming cost V 2 bases and J 3 bases, with 10 bases left between them. The CDR3 region is CASSLRWTANEKLFF. For the CDR3, the DNA is TGTGCCAGCAGCTTAAGGTGGACAGCTAATGAAAAACTGTTTTTT.

The gene calls are TRBV4-2 and TRBJ1-5; D perhaps matches TRBD1 (5 bases). The germline V gene has CDR1 LGHNA and CDR2 YNFKEQ. CDR3 length equals 16 residues. V shed 1 base and J shed 5 bases, with 15 bases lying between them. CDR3 bases: TGTGCCAGCAGCCAAGGCGGGGGGAAGGGAGATCAGCCCCAGCATTTT. Translated: CASSQGGGKGDQPQHF.